What follows are 3 T cell receptor beta chains derived from one specimen sequenced in a study of blood T cell repertoires in COVID-19. TCRdb's copy holds only in-frame clones and misses some; the assay was immunoSEQ multiplex PCR. The sample records about 250,000 clones, 85% to 90% being singletons. Sequenced sample: PBMCs or T cells enriched from blood (not recorded which). The receptor source for this set is a man younger than 35 who had recovered from COVID-19.

The chain uses TRBV2 and TRBJ2-7; 7 bases agree with TRBD2. Germline CDR1 is SNHLY and CDR2 is FYNNEI. Trimming removed 5 bases from V and 1 base from J; junction bases left unmatched: 8. This CDR3 comprises 15 residues. The CDR3 region is CASSFPLAASYEQYF. CDR3 coding DNA: TGTGCCAGCAGTTTCCCCCTAGCGGCGTCCTACGAGCAGTACTTC.

The V call is TRBV7-2, the J call TRBJ1-6; D is unclear. V was clipped by 5 bases and J by 4 bases, with 9 bases between them. The CDR3 is 14 amino acids. Per the germline V gene, CDR1 is SGHTA and CDR2 is FQGNSA. The CDR3 DNA follows: TGTGCCAGCAGCCCCGGGTATTATAATTCACCCCTCCACTTT. Its protein is CASSPGYYNSPLHF.

This clone appeared once. V and J are TRBV7-9 and TRBJ1-2; D remains ambiguous. This CDR3 region has 13 residues. Between the trimmed V and J ends, which lost 11 bases and 3 bases, there was a span of 16 bases. Germline assignment: CDR1 SEHNR and CDR2 FQNEAQ (reference sequence). In nucleotides, the CDR3 is TGTGCCGGCGCACCGCCTGGGCACTATGGCTACACCTTC. It is translated as CAGAPPGHYGYTF.